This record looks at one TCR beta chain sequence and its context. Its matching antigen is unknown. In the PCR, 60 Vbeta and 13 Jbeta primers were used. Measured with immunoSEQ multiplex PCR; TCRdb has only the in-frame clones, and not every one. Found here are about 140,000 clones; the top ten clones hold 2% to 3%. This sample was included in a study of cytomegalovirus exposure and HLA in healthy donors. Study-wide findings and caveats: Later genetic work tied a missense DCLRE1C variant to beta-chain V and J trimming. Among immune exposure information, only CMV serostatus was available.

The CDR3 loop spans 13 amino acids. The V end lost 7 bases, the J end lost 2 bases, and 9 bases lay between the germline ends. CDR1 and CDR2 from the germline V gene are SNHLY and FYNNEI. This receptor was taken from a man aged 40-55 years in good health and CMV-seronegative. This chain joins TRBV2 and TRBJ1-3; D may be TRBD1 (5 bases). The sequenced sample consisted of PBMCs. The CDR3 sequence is CASIRDTGNTIYF. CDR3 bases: TGTGCCAGCATCAGGGATACTGGAAACACCATATATTTT.